What follows are 10 T cell receptor beta chains derived from one specimen sequenced in a study of OX40 agonist ivuxolimab in advanced cancers. The table came from immunoSEQ multiplex PCR; TCRdb's copy has only in-frame clones and leaves some out. The sample records about 79,000 clones, about 91% being singletons. Sequencing was performed on CD4+ or CD8+ T cells sorted from blood, taken in a trial of the OX40 agonist ivuxolimab. The receptors come from an adult with an advanced solid tumor such as melanoma, head and neck, liver or kidney cancer.

The rearrangement links TRBV2 to TRBJ2-7; D could derive from TRBD1 or TRBD2 (5 bases each). V lost 3 bases, J lost 5 bases, and 8 bases lay in between. The CDR3 is 12 amino acids. Germline V gene lookup returns CDR1 SNHLY and CDR2 FYNNEI. Here the CDR3 DNA reads TGTGCCAGCAGTGACTGGGACCACGAGCAGTACTTC. Protein product: CASSDWDHEQYF.

The chain uses TRBV4-1 and TRBJ2-7; D gene unclear. The CDR3 has 15 amino acids. Germline lookup yields CDR1 MGHRA and CDR2 YSYEKL. V was pared by 2 bases and J by 2 bases, with 13 bases between. This chain's CDR3 is CASSQNVGRTYEQYF. In DNA, the CDR3 is TGCGCCAGCAGCCAAAATGTGGGCAGAACCTACGAGCAGTACTTC.

This chain uses TRBV18 with TRBJ2-5; 9 nucleotides align to TRBD2. Trimming at V came to 3 bases and at J to 4 bases, leaving 0 bases not matched to a gene. CDR1 is KGHSH, CDR2 LQKENI, per germline. CDR3 length: 13 residues. In DNA form, the CDR3 reads TGTGCCAGCTCACCTAGCGGGAGAGAGACCCAGTACTTC. It translates to CASSPSGRETQYF.

This clone appeared a single time. Other DNA sequences in the sample encode the same CDR3. CDR3 nucleotides: TGTGCCAGTAGCAGCCAGGGGGCGACAGATACGCAGTATTTT. This gives the protein CASSSQGATDTQYF. The chain joins TRBV19 to TRBJ2-3; 8 bases align to TRBD1. V shed 6 bases and J 3 bases; nucleotides not matched to a gene: 5. Germline assignment: CDR1 LNHDA and CDR2 SQIVND (reference sequence). The CDR3 covers 14 residues. The full variable domain, with the rest looked up from reference TRBV19 and TRBJ2-3, is DGGITQSPKYLFRKEGQNVTLSCEQNLNHDAMYWYRQDPGQGLRLIYYSQIVNDFQKGDIAEGYSVSREKKESFPLTVTSAQKNPTAFYLCASSSQGATDTQYFGPGTRLTVL.

This clone was counted a single time. The chain is built from TRBV5-1 and TRBJ1-1; possibly TRBD1 for D (6 bases). V lost 1 base, J lost 1 base, and 11 bases lay in between. Germline V gene sequence: CDR1 SGHRS, CDR2 YFSETQ. The CDR3 sequence is 15 residues long. DNA for the CDR3: TGCGCCAGCAGCTTGCTGTCGACAGGGAACACTGAAGCTTTCTTT. As protein: CASSLLSTGNTEAFF.

V and J are TRBV13 and TRBJ2-5; possible D gene TRBD1, 6 bases. CDR1 is PRHDT, CDR2 FYEKMQ, per germline (reference sequence). The CDR3 extends over 13 amino acids. V was trimmed by 2 bases and J by 6 bases, leaving 10 bases between them. The CDR3 spells CASSLYRGKTQYF. The CDR3 DNA reads as TGTGCCAGCAGCTTATATAGGGGGAAGACCCAGTACTTC.

The chain links TRBV28 to TRBJ2-2; D may be TRBD1 (5 bases). Germline V gene data show CDR1 as MDHEN and CDR2 as SYDVKM. The V end was cut by 3 bases, the J end by 5 bases, with 13 bases between. The CDR3 runs 15 residues. The CDR3 loop reads CASSLWQGRTGELFF. CDR3 sequence (DNA): TGTGCCAGCAGTTTGTGGCAGGGTAGGACCGGGGAGCTGTTTTTT.

The CDR3 here is CASSWVTGSEQYF. The DNA of the CDR3 is TGTGCCAGCAGTTGGGTTACAGGCTCCGAGCAGTACTTC. This chain connects TRBV28 to TRBJ2-7; a weak D match, TRBD1 (5 bases). The germline CDR1 and CDR2 sequences are MDHEN and SYDVKM. Trimming stripped 4 bases from V and 6 bases from J, with 13 bases between. This CDR3 comprises 13 residues.

The rearrangement uses TRBV30 and TRBJ2-5; perhaps TRBD1 as D (6 bases). Germline CDR1 reads GTSNPN; CDR2 reads SVGIG (reference sequence). The CDR3 sequence is 14 residues long. Trimming took off 3 bases at V and 1 base at J, with 12 bases between the two ends. DNA of the CDR3: TGTGCCTGGAGGGGGGCAGGGATCCAAGAGACCCAGTACTTC. Amino acids: CAWRGAGIQETQYF.

V and J are TRBV11-2 and TRBJ1-2, with a weak D call TRBD1 (5 bases). The CDR3 extends over 12 amino acids. The V gene's germline CDR1 is SGHAT and CDR2 FQNNGV. V shed 0 bases and J shed 6 bases, with 5 bases lying between them. CDR3: CASSLDRDGYTF. CDR3 sequence (DNA): TGTGCCAGCAGCTTAGACAGGGATGGCTACACCTTC.